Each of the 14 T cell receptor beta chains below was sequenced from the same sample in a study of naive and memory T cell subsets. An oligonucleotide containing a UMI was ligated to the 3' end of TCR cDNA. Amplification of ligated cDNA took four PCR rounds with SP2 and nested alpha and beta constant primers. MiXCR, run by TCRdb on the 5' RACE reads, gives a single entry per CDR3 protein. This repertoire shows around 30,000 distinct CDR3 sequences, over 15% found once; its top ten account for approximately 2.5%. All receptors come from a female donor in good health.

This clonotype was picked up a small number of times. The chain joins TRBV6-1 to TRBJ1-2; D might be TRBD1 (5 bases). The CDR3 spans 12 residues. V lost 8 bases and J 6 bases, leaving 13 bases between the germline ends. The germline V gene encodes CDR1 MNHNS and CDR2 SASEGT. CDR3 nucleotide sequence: TGTGCCAGCTTCCGAGCGGGGCATGGCTACACCTTC. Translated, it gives CASFRAGHGYTF.

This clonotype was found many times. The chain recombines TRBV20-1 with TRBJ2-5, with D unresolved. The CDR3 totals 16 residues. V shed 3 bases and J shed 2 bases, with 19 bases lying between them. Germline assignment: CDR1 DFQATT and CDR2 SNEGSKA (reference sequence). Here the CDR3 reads CSASMLVGWMQETQYF. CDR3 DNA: TGCAGTGCTAGTATGTTAGTGGGGTGGATGCAAGAGACCCAGTACTTC.

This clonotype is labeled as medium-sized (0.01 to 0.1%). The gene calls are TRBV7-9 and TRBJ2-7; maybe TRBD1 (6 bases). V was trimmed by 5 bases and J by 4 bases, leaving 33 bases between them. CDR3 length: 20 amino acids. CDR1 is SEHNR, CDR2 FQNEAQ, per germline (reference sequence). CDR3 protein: CASSRRSGHIRGASHYEQYF. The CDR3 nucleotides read TGTGCCAGCAGCCGACGGAGCGGCCACATCAGGGGCGCTTCCCATTACGAGCAGTACTTC.

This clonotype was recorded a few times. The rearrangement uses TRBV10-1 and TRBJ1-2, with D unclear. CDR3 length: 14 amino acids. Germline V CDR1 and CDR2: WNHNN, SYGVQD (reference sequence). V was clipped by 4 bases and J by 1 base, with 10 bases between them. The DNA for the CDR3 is TGCGCCAGCAGTGGTGGGATGATTAACTATGGCTACACCTTC. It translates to CASSGGMINYGYTF.

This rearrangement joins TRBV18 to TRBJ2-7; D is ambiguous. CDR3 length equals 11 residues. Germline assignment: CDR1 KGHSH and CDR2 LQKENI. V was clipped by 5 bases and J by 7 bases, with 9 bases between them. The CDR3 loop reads CASSKAGEQYF. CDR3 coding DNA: TGTGCCAGCTCAAAGGCTGGGGAGCAGTACTTC. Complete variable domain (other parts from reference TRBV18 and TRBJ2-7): NAGVMQNPRHLVRRRGQEARLRCSPMKGHSHVYWYRQLPEEGLKFMVYLQKENIIDESGMPKERFSAEFPKEGPSILRIQQVVRGDSAAYFCASSKAGEQYFGPGTRLTVT.

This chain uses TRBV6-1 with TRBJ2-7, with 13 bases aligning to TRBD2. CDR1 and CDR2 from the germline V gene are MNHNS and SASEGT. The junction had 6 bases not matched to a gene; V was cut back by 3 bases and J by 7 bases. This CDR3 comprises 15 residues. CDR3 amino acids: CASSEGTSGALEQYF. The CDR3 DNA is TGTGCCAGCAGTGAGGGGACTAGCGGGGCACTGGAGCAGTACTTC.

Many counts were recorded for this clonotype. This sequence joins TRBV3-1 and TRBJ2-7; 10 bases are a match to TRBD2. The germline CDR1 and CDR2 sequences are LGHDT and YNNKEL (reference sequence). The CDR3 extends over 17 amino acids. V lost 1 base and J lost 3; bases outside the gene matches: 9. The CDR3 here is CASSQGTRAGGSYEQYF. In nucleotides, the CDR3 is TGTGCCAGCAGCCAAGGGACGAGAGCGGGGGGGAGCTACGAGCAGTACTTC.

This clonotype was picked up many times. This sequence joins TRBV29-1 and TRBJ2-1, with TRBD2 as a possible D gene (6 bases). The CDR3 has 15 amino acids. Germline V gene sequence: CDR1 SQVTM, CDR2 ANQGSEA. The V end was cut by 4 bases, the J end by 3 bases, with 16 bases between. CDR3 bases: TGCAGCGTTGTAAGAAATGGCGGGGTCTACAATGAGCAGTTCTTC. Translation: CSVVRNGGVYNEQFF.

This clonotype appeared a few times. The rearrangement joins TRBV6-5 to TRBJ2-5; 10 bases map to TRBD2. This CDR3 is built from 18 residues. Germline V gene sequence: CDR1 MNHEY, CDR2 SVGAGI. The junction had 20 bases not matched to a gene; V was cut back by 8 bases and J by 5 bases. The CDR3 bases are TGTGCCAGCGGACTAAATGGACTAGCGGATAGCCCTTGGGAGACCCAGTACTTC. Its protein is CASGLNGLADSPWETQYF.

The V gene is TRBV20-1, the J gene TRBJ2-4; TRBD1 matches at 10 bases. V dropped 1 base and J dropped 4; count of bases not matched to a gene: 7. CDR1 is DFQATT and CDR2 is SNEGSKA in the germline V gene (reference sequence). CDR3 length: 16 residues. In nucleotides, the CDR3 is TGCAGTGCTAGAGGTACCGGGACAGGGGATAAAAACATTCAGTACTTC. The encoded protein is CSARGTGTGDKNIQYF.

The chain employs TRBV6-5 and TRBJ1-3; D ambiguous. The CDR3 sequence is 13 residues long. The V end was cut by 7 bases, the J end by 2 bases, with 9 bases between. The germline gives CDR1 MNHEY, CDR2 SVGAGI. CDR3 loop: CASMGWTGNTIYF. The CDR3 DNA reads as TGTGCCAGCATGGGGTGGACTGGAAACACCATATATTTT.

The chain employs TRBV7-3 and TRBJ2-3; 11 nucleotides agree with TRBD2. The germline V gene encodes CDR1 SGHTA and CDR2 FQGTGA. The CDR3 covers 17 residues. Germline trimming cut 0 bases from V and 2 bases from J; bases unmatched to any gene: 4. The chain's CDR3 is CASSLTPSGGTTDTQYF. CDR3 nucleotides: TGTGCCAGCAGCTTAACACCTAGCGGGGGGACCACAGATACGCAGTATTTT. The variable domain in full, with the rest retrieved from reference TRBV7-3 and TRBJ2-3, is GAGVSQTPSNKVTEKGKYVELRCDPISGHTALYWYRQSLGQGPEFLIYFQGTGAADDSGLPNDRFFAVRPEGSVSTLKIQRTERGDSAVYLCASSLTPSGGTTDTQYFGPGTRLTVL.

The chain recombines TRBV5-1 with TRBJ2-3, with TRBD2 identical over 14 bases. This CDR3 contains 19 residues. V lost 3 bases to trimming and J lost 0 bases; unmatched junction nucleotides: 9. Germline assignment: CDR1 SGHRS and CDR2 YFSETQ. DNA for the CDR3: TGCGCCAGCAGCTATGGGACTAGCGGGGGATTAGCTAGCACAGATACGCAGTATTTT. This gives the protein CASSYGTSGGLASTDTQYF.

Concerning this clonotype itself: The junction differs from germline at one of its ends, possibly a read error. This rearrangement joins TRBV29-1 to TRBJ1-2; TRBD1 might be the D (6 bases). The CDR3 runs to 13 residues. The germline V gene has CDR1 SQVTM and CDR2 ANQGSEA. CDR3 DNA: TGCAGCGTTTCGCGTACGGGGGGCTATGGCGACACCTTC. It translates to CSVSRTGGYGDTF. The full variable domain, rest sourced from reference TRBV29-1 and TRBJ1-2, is SAVISQKPSRDICQRGTSLTIQCQVDSQVTMMFWYRQQPGQSLTLIATANQGSEATYESGFVIDKFPISRPNLTFSTLTVSNMSPEDSSIYLCSVSRTGGYGDTFGSGTRLTVV.